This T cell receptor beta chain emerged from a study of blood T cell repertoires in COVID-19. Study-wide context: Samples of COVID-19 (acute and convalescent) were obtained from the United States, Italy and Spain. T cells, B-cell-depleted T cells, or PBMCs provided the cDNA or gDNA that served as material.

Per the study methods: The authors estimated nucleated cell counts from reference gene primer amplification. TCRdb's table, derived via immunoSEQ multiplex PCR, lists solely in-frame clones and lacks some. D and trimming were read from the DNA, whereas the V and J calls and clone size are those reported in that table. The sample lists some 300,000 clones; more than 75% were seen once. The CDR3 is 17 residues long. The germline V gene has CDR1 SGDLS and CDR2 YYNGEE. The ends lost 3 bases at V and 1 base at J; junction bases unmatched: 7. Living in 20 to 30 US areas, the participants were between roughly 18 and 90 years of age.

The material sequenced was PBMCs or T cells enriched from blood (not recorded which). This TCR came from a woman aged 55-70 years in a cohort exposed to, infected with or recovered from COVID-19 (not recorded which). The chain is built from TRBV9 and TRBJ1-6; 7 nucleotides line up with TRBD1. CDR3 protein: CASSEKGGRSYNSPLHF. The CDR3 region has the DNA TGTGCCAGCAGCGAAAAAGGGGGCCGATCCTATAATTCACCCCTCCACTTT.